These T cell receptor beta chains were read from a single sample in a study of blood T cell repertoires in COVID-19. Profiling relied on immunoSEQ multiplex PCR, and the TCRdb table lists in-frame clones only, not all of them. This table has about 200,000 clones, about 85% appearing once. Material for sequencing was peripheral blood. The receptors here all came from a woman at least 80 years old with acute or convalescent COVID-19. Each CDR3 is given with its conserved first and last residue. Each record gives: CDR3 DNA, CDR3 protein, clone size, J gene, D gene, V gene. D genes are given only for firm matches. Size is omitted from some rows. Given values are once, few, many or a class for expanded clones.

CDR3nt: TGTGCCAGCTCACCAGTAGCGGGGGTCTCCTACAATGAGCAGTTCTTC; CDR3aa: CASSPVAGVSYNEQFF; abundance: -; j_gene: TRBJ2-1; d_gene: TRBD2; v_gene: TRBV18
CDR3nt: TGTGCCAGCAGAGCAGACAGGGGGGACTATGGCTACACCTTC; CDR3aa: CASRADRGDYGYTF; abundance: -; j_gene: TRBJ1-2; d_gene: TRBD1; v_gene: TRBV9
CDR3nt: TGTGCCAGCAGCTTAGTACAGGGGGAGGGTGGCTACACCTTC; CDR3aa: CASSLVQGEGGYTF; abundance: few; j_gene: TRBJ1-2; d_gene: TRBD1; v_gene: TRBV11-2
CDR3nt: TGTGCCAGCAGCTTGGCCAGGGTTAATGAAAAACTGTTTTTT; CDR3aa: CASSLARVNEKLFF; abundance: -; j_gene: TRBJ1-4; d_gene: -; v_gene: TRBV5-5
CDR3nt: TGTGCTAGTGGTTTGGCTGTAGCGGGAGTCGACGAGCAGTACTTC; CDR3aa: CASGLAVAGVDEQYF; abundance: -; j_gene: TRBJ2-7; d_gene: TRBD2; v_gene: TRBV12-5
CDR3nt: TGTGCCAGCAGCCAAGATGACAGGGGGCGTTCACCCCTCCACTTT; CDR3aa: CASSQDDRGRSPLHF; abundance: few; j_gene: TRBJ1-6; d_gene: TRBD1; v_gene: TRBV4-2
CDR3nt: TGTGCCAGCAGCCTTACAGGGTATCAGCCCCAGCATTTT; CDR3aa: CASSLTGYQPQHF; abundance: few; j_gene: TRBJ1-5; d_gene: -; v_gene: TRBV3-1/TRBV3-2
CDR3nt: TGTGCCAGCAGAGAGACTAGCGGGCGGGTGGAACAGTTCTTC; CDR3aa: CASRETSGRVEQFF; abundance: -; j_gene: TRBJ2-1; d_gene: TRBD2; v_gene: TRBV6-5
CDR3nt: TGTGCCAGCAGAGCCGGACAGGACCTTTATGGCTACACCTTC; CDR3aa: CASRAGQDLYGYTF; abundance: -; j_gene: TRBJ1-2; d_gene: TRBD1; v_gene: TRBV27
CDR3nt: TGTGCCACCAGTGATCCCGGACAGGGGTGCGCTTTCTTT; CDR3aa: CATSDPGQGCAFF; abundance: -; j_gene: TRBJ1-1; d_gene: TRBD1; v_gene: TRBV24-1
CDR3nt: TGTGCCAGCAGCCCCCCGGGAATAGTGGCCACCGGGGAGCTGTTTTTT; CDR3aa: CASSPPGIVATGELFF; abundance: -; j_gene: TRBJ2-2; d_gene: -; v_gene: TRBV11-2
CDR3nt: TGCGCCAGCAGCCCCTTGTATAGCGGGAGAACAGATACGCAGTATTTT; CDR3aa: CASSPLYSGRTDTQYF; abundance: -; j_gene: TRBJ2-3; d_gene: TRBD2; v_gene: TRBV5-1
CDR3nt: TGTGCCACCAGCCCCAGGTCCCATCGGGAAAAACTGTTTTTT; CDR3aa: CATSPRSHREKLFF; abundance: -; j_gene: TRBJ1-4; d_gene: -; v_gene: TRBV13
CDR3nt: TGCGCCAGCAGCTTGGCCTTAGCGGGAGAGTCAGATACGCAGTATTTT; CDR3aa: CASSLALAGESDTQYF; abundance: -; j_gene: TRBJ2-3; d_gene: TRBD2; v_gene: TRBV5-1
CDR3nt: TGTGCCACCAGTGATTCGAAGGGGGCATCAGCGGGAGTTCAAGGTGAGCAGTTCTTC; CDR3aa: CATSDSKGASAGVQGEQFF; abundance: -; j_gene: TRBJ2-1; d_gene: -; v_gene: TRBV24-1
CDR3nt: TGTGCCAGTAGCCCCCGGGACAGGGCAACCGGGGAGCTGTTTTTT; CDR3aa: CASSPRDRATGELFF; abundance: -; j_gene: TRBJ2-2; d_gene: TRBD1; v_gene: TRBV19
CDR3nt: TGTGCCAGCAAATCCGGCGGGTTAAGCTCCTACAATGAGCAGTTCTTC; CDR3aa: CASKSGGLSSYNEQFF; abundance: -; j_gene: TRBJ2-1; d_gene: -; v_gene: TRBV14
CDR3nt: TGCGCCAGCAGCGGCGGCTCACTAGCGCGGGGAGGAACCGGGGAGCTGTTTTTT; CDR3aa: CASSGGSLARGGTGELFF; abundance: -; j_gene: TRBJ2-2; d_gene: TRBD2; v_gene: TRBV5-1
CDR3nt: TGCGCCAGCAGCCAAGATTTAGGTCACGGGGGGACCCAGTACTTC; CDR3aa: CASSQDLGHGGTQYF; abundance: -; j_gene: TRBJ2-5; d_gene: -; v_gene: TRBV4-3
CDR3nt: TGTGCCAGCTCACCCGGGGGATACGAGCAGTACTTC; CDR3aa: CASSPGGYEQYF; abundance: -; j_gene: TRBJ2-7; d_gene: -; v_gene: TRBV18
CDR3nt: TGTGCCAGCAGTTACTCAAGACTAGCGGAATCCTACGAGCAGTACTTC; CDR3aa: CASSYSRLAESYEQYF; abundance: -; j_gene: TRBJ2-7; d_gene: TRBD2; v_gene: TRBV6-5
CDR3nt: TGTGCCAGAACTGGACGACAGAGCCAGAAGGGCTACGAGCAGTACTTC; CDR3aa: CARTGRQSQKGYEQYF; abundance: -; j_gene: TRBJ2-7; d_gene: -; v_gene: TRBV5-3
CDR3nt: TGTGCCAGCAGCCTTCGGGGTAGCGGTTACCAAGAGACCCAGTACTTC; CDR3aa: CASSLRGSGYQETQYF; abundance: -; j_gene: TRBJ2-5; d_gene: -; v_gene: TRBV3-1/TRBV3-2
CDR3nt: TGTGCCAGCAGTACGGACATCGGGGCTTTCTTT; CDR3aa: CASSTDIGAFF; abundance: -; j_gene: TRBJ1-1; d_gene: -; v_gene: TRBV12-3/TRBV12-4
CDR3nt: TGTGCCAGCAGTGAATCGGAGGGAACCGGGGAGCTGTTTTTT; CDR3aa: CASSESEGTGELFF; abundance: -; j_gene: TRBJ2-2; d_gene: -; v_gene: TRBV25-1
CDR3nt: TGTGCCAGCAGGGACAGGGCGTCTTCTGAAGCTTTCTTT; CDR3aa: CASRDRASSEAFF; abundance: -; j_gene: TRBJ1-1; d_gene: TRBD1; v_gene: TRBV27